The 14 T cell receptor beta chains presented below share a single source sample, sequenced in a study of T-cell memory formation after mild COVID-19. TCRdb ran MiXCR on the 5' RACE reads and lists one entry per CDR3 protein. The sample consists of about 320,000 distinct CDR3 sequences, approximately 14% of them appearing once. The sequencing sample was made of PBMCs or a T cell subset sorted from them (not recorded which). The receptors were sampled from a man between 18 and 29 years old who had mild COVID-19 (a few samples of this study predate the infection). Cell type and time point are not known.

The chain is built from TRBV20-1 and TRBJ1-2; 8 bases match TRBD1. CDR3 length: 16 residues. Germline CDR1 is DFQATT and CDR2 is SNEGSKA (reference sequence). The ends lost 5 bases at V and 6 bases at J; junction bases unmatched: 17. The CDR3 nucleotides are TGCAGTGCTGCCTCCGTGGCGGCAGGGGGCTCAAATGGCTACACCTTC. Protein: CSAASVAAGGSNGYTF.

This clonotype has a handful of counts. CDR3 bases: TGTGCCAGCAGTGCACGGGACAGCCGCCTTGATGAGCAGTTCTTC. Protein sequence: CASSARDSRLDEQFF. The V call is TRBV6-2 or TRBV6-3, the J call TRBJ2-1; 7 bases map to TRBD1. The CDR3 is 15 amino acids. CDR1 MNHEY and CDR2 SVGEGT come from the germline V gene. The J segment lost 8 bases and the V segment lost 5 bases, leaving 12 bases of the junction unmatched.

This clonotype was seen more than once but under ten times. V usage is TRBV6-5 and J usage is TRBJ2-4, with D tentatively TRBD1 (6 bases). Germline CDR1 is MNHEY and CDR2 is SVGAGI. V was cut by 0 bases and J by 0 bases, with 9 bases left in between. This CDR3 contains 16 residues. The CDR3 nucleotides read TGTGCCAGCAGTTACTCGGGGGCCCTAGCCAAAAACATTCAGTACTTC. It encodes CASSYSGALAKNIQYF.

The chain combines TRBV2 with TRBJ2-5, with D perhaps TRBD1 or TRBD2 (5 bases each). The CDR3 loop spans 14 amino acids. Germline assignment: CDR1 SNHLY and CDR2 FYNNEI. Trimming removed 4 bases at V and 5 bases at J, with 14 bases between. CDR3 sequence: CASSGDAGRETQYF. Here the CDR3 DNA reads TGTGCCAGCAGTGGGGACGCAGGACGGGAGACCCAGTACTTC. Variable domain in full (rest from reference TRBV2 and TRBJ2-5): EPEVTQTPSHQVTQMGQEVILRCVPISNHLYFYWYRQILGQKVEFLVSFYNNEISEKSEIFDDQFSVERPDGSNFTLKIRSTKLEDSAMYFCASSGDAGRETQYFGPGTRLLVL.

The J gene is TRBJ1-6, the V gene TRBV19; 7 nucleotides agree with TRBD1. This CDR3 is built from 14 residues. The germline gives CDR1 LNHDA, CDR2 SQIVND (reference sequence). J was trimmed by 9 bases and V by 3 bases; bases with no gene match: 5. Here the CDR3 reads CASSIGQGVSPLHF. CDR3 nucleotide sequence: TGTGCCAGTAGTATTGGGCAGGGGGTTTCACCCCTCCACTTT.

J is TRBJ1-1 and V is TRBV6-5; 9 bases align to TRBD1. The CDR3 runs to 14 residues. J lost 6 bases, V lost 2 bases, and 4 bases had no gene match. Germline values: CDR1 MNHEY, CDR2 SVGAGI. CDR3 DNA sequence: TGTGCCAGCAGTTACGTGGACAGGGGCTCTGAAGCTTTCTTT. This codes for CASSYVDRGSEAFF.

This rearrangement joins TRBV9 to TRBJ1-2; D is undetermined. This CDR3 region has 12 residues. V was clipped by 3 bases and J by 8 bases, with 11 bases between them. The germline gives CDR1 SGDLS, CDR2 YYNGEE. This chain's CDR3 is CASSGGYGGYTF. CDR3 DNA sequence: TGTGCCAGCAGCGGAGGGTATGGCGGCTACACCTTC.

This clonotype occurred a few times. This rearrangement joins TRBV4-1 to TRBJ2-3, with 9 bases fitting TRBD1. J lost 9 bases, V lost 0 bases, and 7 bases had no gene match. The CDR3 runs to 15 residues. The germline V gene has CDR1 MGHRA and CDR2 YSYEKL. Written as DNA, the CDR3 is TGCGCCAGCAGCCAAGACCCGGGACAGGGAAGAACGCAGTATTTT. Translation: CASSQDPGQGRTQYF.

This chain connects TRBV5-1 to TRBJ1-4; D might be TRBD1 (5 bases). The ends were cut back, 4 bases at V and 0 bases at J, with 13 bases in the middle. The germline CDR1 and CDR2 sequences are SGHRS and YFSETQ. The CDR3 is 16 residues long. In DNA form, the CDR3 reads TGCGCCAGCAGCCGACAGCTGGGAGCAACTAATGAAAAACTGTTTTTT. Translating gives CASSRQLGATNEKLFF.

There are a few counts of this clonotype. The J gene is TRBJ2-4, the V gene TRBV11-2; no definite D call. The CDR3 sequence is 12 residues long. Trimming left V 1 base short and J 8 bases short, with 6 bases between. CDR1 SGHAT and CDR2 FQNNGV come from the germline V gene. CDR3 residues: CASSLAADIQYF. DNA for the CDR3: TGTGCCAGCAGCTTAGCCGCAGACATTCAGTACTTC. Full variable domain (outside the CDR3, taken from reference TRBV11-2 and TRBJ2-4): EAGVAQSPRYKIIEKRQSVAFWCNPISGHATLYWYQQILGQGPKLLIQFQNNGVVDDSQLPKDRFSAERLKGVDSTLKIQPAKLEDSAVYLCASSLAADIQYFGAGTRLSVL.

This clonotype was seen more than once but under ten times. The rearrangement joins TRBV6-2 or TRBV6-3 to TRBJ1-5; 7 positions agree with TRBD1. The germline V gene encodes CDR1 MNHEY and CDR2 SVGEGT. V was clipped by 7 bases and J by 7 bases; unmatched bases: 4. There are 12 residues in the CDR3. The CDR3 loop is CASMTGRQPQHF. CDR3 DNA: TGTGCCAGCATGACAGGGAGACAGCCCCAGCATTTT.

This chain connects TRBV7-2 to TRBJ2-2, with D uncertain. Trimming took 5 bases from V and 6 from J, leaving 16 bases between them. The CDR3 length is 15 residues. CDR1 is SGHTA and CDR2 is FQGNSA in the germline V gene. CDR3 nucleotide sequence: TGTGCCAGCAGCGTTAGGCGTCTACACGCCGGGGAGCTGTTTTTT. Its translation is CASSVRRLHAGELFF.

This clonotype was found a few times. The rearrangement links TRBV28 to TRBJ2-3; D unclear. The V and J ends lost 2 bases and 2 bases respectively, with 5 bases between them. The CDR3 runs to 13 residues. Germline V gene data show CDR1 as MDHEN and CDR2 as SYDVKM. The CDR3 reads CASSLPFTDTQYF. The CDR3 DNA reads TGTGCCAGCAGTTTACCTTTCACAGATACGCAGTATTTT.

This clonotype appeared many times. The chain recombines TRBV5-1 with TRBJ2-2; TRBD2 is a possible D gene (7 bases). Trimming shortened V by 5 bases and J by 6 bases, and 26 bases separated the two germline ends. Germline V CDR1 and CDR2: SGHRS, YFSETQ. The CDR3 is made up of 18 amino acids. CDR3: CASSEVPAGTLGSGELFF. DNA for the CDR3: TGCGCCAGCAGTGAGGTTCCAGCGGGGACACTTGGATCCGGGGAGCTGTTTTTT.